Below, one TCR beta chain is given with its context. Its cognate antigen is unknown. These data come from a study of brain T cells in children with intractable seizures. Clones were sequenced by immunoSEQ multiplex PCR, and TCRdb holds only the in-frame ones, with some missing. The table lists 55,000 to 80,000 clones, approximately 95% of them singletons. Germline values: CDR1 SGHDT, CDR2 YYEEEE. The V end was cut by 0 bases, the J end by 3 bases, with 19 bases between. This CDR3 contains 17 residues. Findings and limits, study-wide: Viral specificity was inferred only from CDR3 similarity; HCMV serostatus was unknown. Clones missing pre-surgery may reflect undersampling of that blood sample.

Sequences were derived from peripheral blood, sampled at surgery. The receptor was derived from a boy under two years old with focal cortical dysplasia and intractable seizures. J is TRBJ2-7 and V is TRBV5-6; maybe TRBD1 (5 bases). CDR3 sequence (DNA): TGTGCCAGCAGCTTGGCTTTGACGAAGACAGTACTCTACGAGCAGTACTTC. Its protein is CASSLALTKTVLYEQYF.